One sample yielded the 20 T cell receptor beta chains listed below, sequenced in a study of cytomegalovirus exposure and HLA in healthy donors. Libraries were prepared by immunoSEQ multiplex PCR; TCRdb keeps only in-frame clonotypes and omits some of them. The table shows approximately 82,000 clones, with roughly 96% occurring only once. The sample consisted of PBMCs. These receptor sequences come from a woman under 30 in good health and CMV-seronegative.

CDR3 DNA sequence: TGTGCCAGCAGCGTAGCGGAAGAGACCCAGTACTTC. The encoded protein is CASSVAEETQYF. This sequence joins TRBV9 and TRBJ2-5; no reliable D call. CDR3 length: 12 residues. The germline CDR1 and CDR2 sequences are SGDLS and YYNGEE. Trimming cost V 0 bases and J 3 bases, with 3 bases left between them.

Here the CDR3 DNA reads TGTGCCAGCAGTGTACTAGCGGGAGGGCCGGATACGCAGTATTTT. Protein sequence: CASSVLAGGPDTQYF. V is TRBV2 and J is TRBJ2-3; 13 bases fit TRBD2. After removal of 4 bases from V and 6 bases from J, the junction contained 4 bases not matched to a gene. This CDR3 region has 15 residues. From germline, CDR1 is SNHLY and CDR2 FYNNEI.

Details on this clone: The germline gene is not matched at one end of the junction; a read error may be the cause. The rearrangement uses TRBV11-2 and TRBJ1-2; tentative D call: TRBD1 (6 bases). This CDR3 comprises 14 residues. Germline CDR1 and CDR2: SGHAT and FQNNGV. The CDR3 nucleotides read TGTGCCAGCAGCATAGAAACAGGGACGAGGGGCTACACCTTC. It codes for CASSIETGTRGYTF.

The genes are TRBV9 and TRBJ2-3; the D gene is possibly TRBD2 (5 bases). The CDR3 contains 15 residues. The V gene lost 4 bases and the J gene lost 1 base, with 13 bases spanning the gap. Germline lookup yields CDR1 SGDLS and CDR2 YYNGEE. Here the CDR3 DNA reads TGTGCCAGCAGCCCACGACTACCCGGCACAGATACGCAGTATTTT. Protein sequence: CASSPRLPGTDTQYF.

The chain is built from TRBV25-1 and TRBJ2-4, with 10 bases lining up with TRBD1. This CDR3 comprises 15 residues. Germline values: CDR1 MGHDK, CDR2 SYGVNS. Trimming removed 7 bases from V and 0 bases from J; junction bases left unmatched: 3. The CDR3 DNA follows: TGTGCCAGCAAAGGACAGGGGGGAGCCAAAAACATTCAGTACTTC. As protein: CASKGQGGAKNIQYF.

The sample holds a few counts of this clone. The chain recombines TRBV11-2 with TRBJ1-6, with 9 positions matching TRBD1. V lost 5 bases to trimming and J lost 15 bases; unmatched junction nucleotides: 11. The CDR3 covers 14 residues. Germline CDR1 reads SGHAT; CDR2 reads FQNNGV. CDR3 DNA: TGTGCCAGCAGCACGGGACAGGGACTACGATTCCTCCACTTT. Protein product: CASSTGQGLRFLHF.

The chain couples TRBV7-9 to TRBJ2-3, with 7 nucleotides matching TRBD1. CDR3 length equals 17 residues. Germline values: CDR1 SEHNR, CDR2 FQNEAQ (reference sequence). The junction had 7 bases not matched to a gene; V was cut back by 1 base and J by 0 bases. The CDR3 is CASSLGGTVVSTDTQYF. The CDR3 DNA reads as TGTGCCAGCAGCTTAGGTGGGACAGTCGTTAGCACAGATACGCAGTATTTT.

This clone was seen a handful of times. The chain has TRBV7-8 and TRBJ2-5; 8 nucleotides align to TRBD2. V was pared by 1 base and J by 1 base, with 8 bases of the junction left unmatched. This CDR3 spans 17 amino acids. Germline CDR1 reads SGHVS; CDR2 reads FQNEAQ. In DNA form, the CDR3 reads TGTGCCAGCAGCTTAGTGTCCCTAGCGGGCATCCAAGAGACCCAGTACTTC. Protein: CASSLVSLAGIQETQYF.

V usage is TRBV6-6 and J usage is TRBJ2-7; TRBD1 aligns across 7 bases. The CDR3 runs 15 residues. With 2 bases clipped from V and 5 bases from J, the junction kept 9 bases outside the gene matches. Germline CDR1 MNHNY, CDR2 SVGAGI (reference sequence). In nucleotides, the CDR3 is TGTGCCAGCAGTTACCCCCGGGACAGCTTCGACGAGCAGTACTTC. It yields the protein CASSYPRDSFDEQYF.

The chain combines TRBV18 with TRBJ2-5; weak D call: TRBD2 (5 bases). Germline values: CDR1 KGHSH, CDR2 LQKENI. V lost 3 bases and J 1 base, leaving 12 bases between the germline ends. The CDR3 has 15 residues. The CDR3 sequence: CASSPQLGPQETQYF. CDR3 DNA sequence: TGTGCCAGCTCACCTCAACTAGGGCCCCAAGAGACCCAGTACTTC.

The chain uses TRBV7-2 and TRBJ1-2; possibly TRBD1 for D (6 bases). The V and J ends lost 5 bases and 4 bases respectively, with 17 bases between them. CDR1 and CDR2 from the germline V gene are SGHTA and FQGNSA. The CDR3 is 15 amino acids. CDR3 residues: CASSPGDGDFYGYTF. The CDR3 nucleotides are TGTGCCAGCAGCCCAGGGGACGGAGACTTCTATGGCTACACCTTC.

The gene calls are TRBV9 and TRBJ2-2; 8 nucleotides align to TRBD1. J lost 6 bases, V lost 4 bases, and 8 bases had no gene match. Looked up from germline, CDR1 is SGDLS and CDR2 is YYNGEE. The CDR3 contains 15 residues. The CDR3 region has the DNA TGTGCCAGCAGCCCTTCGGGACAGGTTCCCGGGGAGCTGTTTTTT. Amino acid sequence: CASSPSGQVPGELFF.

The chain combines TRBV6-1 with TRBJ1-4; 9 bases line up with TRBD1. The trim removed 3 bases at V and 6 bases at J, leaving 8 bases unmatched. Germline loops: CDR1 MNHNS, CDR2 SASEGT. The CDR3 spans 16 residues. The CDR3, as DNA: TGTGCCAGCAGTGATCAAGACAGGGGGTTATATGAAAAACTGTTTTTT. This translates into CASSDQDRGLYEKLFF.

The CDR3 bases are TGTGCCAGTAGTCTATCGGGGGGACAGGGTGCCTACGAGCAGTACTTC. As protein: CASSLSGGQGAYEQYF. J is TRBJ2-7 and V is TRBV19, with TRBD1 identical over 9 bases. Losses at the gene ends were 5 bases for V and 2 bases for J; bases not matched to a gene: 10. CDR1 is LNHDA and CDR2 is SQIVND in the germline V gene (reference sequence). This CDR3 region has 16 residues.

The chain links TRBV21-1 to TRBJ2-7; the tabulated D call, TRBD1, remains unverified against the DNA. TRBV21-1 is classified as a pseudogene. CDR3 length: 13 residues. CDR3 loop: CASRPGQGYEQYF. The CDR3 nucleotides read TGTGCCAGCCGACCCGGACAGGGCTACGAGCAGTACTTC.

V and J are TRBV4-3 and TRBJ1-1; D uncertain. From germline, CDR1 is LGHNA and CDR2 YSLEER. CDR3 length equals 14 residues. V dropped 1 base and J dropped 7 bases, with 13 bases sitting between them. The CDR3 is CASSQGQTTDEAFF. CDR3 coding DNA: TGCGCCAGCAGCCAAGGGCAGACTACGGATGAAGCTTTCTTT.

This rearrangement joins TRBV4-1 to TRBJ2-3, with 7 bases fitting TRBD1. Germline loops: CDR1 MGHRA, CDR2 YSYEKL. The CDR3 runs 13 residues. J lost 5 bases, V lost 4 bases, and 3 bases had no gene match. The CDR3 sequence is CASSRDRIDTQYF. The CDR3 coding sequence is TGCGCCAGCAGCCGGGACAGAATAGATACGCAGTATTTT.

The genes are TRBV18 and TRBJ1-1; the D is unclear. Germline V lookup: CDR1 KGHSH, CDR2 LQKENI. The V and J ends lost 1 base and 2 bases respectively, with 14 bases between them. The CDR3 totals 16 residues. Here the CDR3 DNA reads TGTGCCAGCTCACCACTTTCAGTTCCCTCTAACACTGAAGCTTTCTTT. Translated: CASSPLSVPSNTEAFF.

This chain links TRBV9 with TRBJ2-3, with 9 positions matching TRBD2. Germline CDR1 SGDLS, CDR2 YYNGEE. The CDR3 sequence is 16 residues long. J gave up 1 base and V 3 bases, and 6 bases lay outside the gene matches. CDR3 DNA sequence: TGTGCCAGCAGCGCAGCGGGAGGTATTCGCACAGATACGCAGTATTTT. Protein: CASSAAGGIRTDTQYF.

The chain recombines TRBV2 with TRBJ2-1, with D perhaps TRBD2 (5 bases). The V gene lost 8 bases and the J gene lost 1 base, with 15 bases spanning the gap. The CDR3 sequence is 15 residues long. Germline V gene lookup returns CDR1 SNHLY and CDR2 FYNNEI. In nucleotides, the CDR3 is TGTGCCAGCGTGGAGGCGCCCCAGTCCTACAATGAGCAGTTCTTC. It codes for CASVEAPQSYNEQFF.